These 20 T cell receptor beta chains share one sample of origin, sequenced in a study of control samples from healthy donors and cancer patients. The repertoire was sequenced with immunoSEQ multiplex PCR; TCRdb's copy has only in-frame clones and lacks some. The sample contains 100,000 to 150,000 clones, about 90% of which appear only once. What was sequenced was blood. These receptors were taken from a woman in her fifties or sixties in good health.

This chain connects TRBV6-5 to TRBJ1-1, with 7 bases that match TRBD1. Trimming cost V 6 bases and J 2 bases; bases outside gene matches: 6. Germline-derived CDR1 and CDR2 are MNHEY and SVGAGI. The CDR3 is made up of 14 amino acids. CDR3 DNA: TGTGCCAGCAGGACACAGGGGAGTAACACTGAAGCTTTCTTT. Translating it yields CASRTQGSNTEAFF.

This clone was seen just once. This rearrangement joins TRBV11-2 to TRBJ2-7, with a weak D call TRBD2 (5 bases). Trimming pared 1 base from V and 7 bases from J, leaving 17 bases between. CDR1 and CDR2 from the germline V gene are SGHAT and FQNNGV. This CDR3 is built from 15 residues. In DNA form, the CDR3 reads TGTGCCAGCAGCTTAGGTCTGGCGGACTTGGGAGAGCAGTACTTC. Amino acid sequence: CASSLGLADLGEQYF.

This clone was counted once. V gene TRBV5-5 combines with J gene TRBJ1-2, with D possibly being TRBD1 (5 bases). CDR1 and CDR2 (germline): SGHKS, YYEKEE (reference sequence). CDR3 size: 13 residues. The V end was cut by 4 bases, the J end by 5 bases, with 12 bases between. As DNA, the CDR3 is TGTGCCAGCAGCATCGGGACTGATTATGGCTACACCTTC. This gives the protein CASSIGTDYGYTF.

This chain connects TRBV25-1 to TRBJ2-7; TRBD1 matches at 9 bases. The CDR3 runs 14 residues. V was clipped by 5 bases and J by 5 bases; unmatched bases: 7. Germline lookup yields CDR1 MGHDK and CDR2 SYGVNS. CDR3 protein: CASSTDRGGNEQYF. CDR3 DNA: TGTGCCAGCAGTACGGACAGGGGAGGCAACGAGCAGTACTTC.

The chain carries TRBV6-1 and TRBJ1-1; 8 nucleotides line up with TRBD1. Germline lookup yields CDR1 MNHNS and CDR2 SASEGT. The CDR3 sequence is 18 residues long. Unmatched junction bases numbered 17, after V lost 4 bases and J lost 4 bases. Here the CDR3 reads CASSGWTGRIPKGTEAFF. The CDR3 DNA follows: TGTGCCAGCAGTGGGTGGACAGGGAGGATCCCCAAGGGCACTGAAGCTTTCTTT.

The chain employs TRBV3-1 (or the pseudogene TRBV3-2) and TRBJ2-5; D is unclear. The CDR3 runs 12 residues. Trimming cost V 0 bases and J 7 bases, with 6 bases left between them. Germline CDR1 is LGHDT and CDR2 is YNNKEL (reference sequence). As DNA, the CDR3 is TGTGCCAGCAGCCAAGAGCTCTGGACCCAGTACTTC. It codes for CASSQELWTQYF.

This clone was found once. The DNA of the CDR3 is TGTGCCAGCAGCGTAGTAGGGAAGAACACCGGGGAGCTGTTTTTT. Encoded protein: CASSVVGKNTGELFF. The V gene is TRBV9, the J gene TRBJ2-2; D gene unclear. The length of the CDR3 is 15 residues. CDR1 SGDLS and CDR2 YYNGEE come from the germline V gene. Trimming took off 0 bases at V and 1 base at J, with 7 bases between the two ends.

V is TRBV11-2 and J is TRBJ1-4; D remains unclear. From germline, CDR1 is SGHAT and CDR2 FQNNGV. Trimming removed 3 bases from V and 7 bases from J, with 15 bases in between. The CDR3 length is 15 residues. CDR3 DNA sequence: TGTGCCAGCAGCTTTGGCGCAGCTGATGGTGAAAAACTGTTTTTT. Its translation is CASSFGAADGEKLFF.

The chain has TRBV29-1 and TRBJ2-1, with D maybe TRBD2 (6 bases). This CDR3 contains 13 residues. The V gene's germline CDR1 is SQVTM and CDR2 ANQGSEA. V was trimmed by 5 bases and J by 5 bases, leaving 13 bases between them. CDR3 in amino acids: CSVFSGLNNEQFF. The CDR3 DNA follows: TGCAGCGTTTTTTCGGGACTGAACAATGAGCAGTTCTTC.

The J gene is TRBJ1-3, the V gene TRBV6-5, with 8 bases identical to TRBD1. Trimming took 10 bases from V and 0 from J; bases not matched to a gene: 5. Germline lookup yields CDR1 MNHEY and CDR2 SVGAGI. This CDR3 is 14 amino acids long. The CDR3 here is CATDRGSSGNTIYF. CDR3 nucleotide sequence: TGTGCCACCGACAGGGGTAGCTCTGGAAACACCATATATTTT.

This clone was recorded only once. The V and J genes are TRBV28 and TRBJ2-3; TRBD2 might be the D (6 bases). This CDR3 contains 15 residues. CDR1 and CDR2 (germline): MDHEN, SYDVKM. V lost 4 bases to trimming and J lost 3 bases, with 14 bases between them. The DNA of the CDR3 is TGTGCCAGCAGTTACGGCGGGAAGTGGACAGATACGCAGTATTTT. It codes for CASSYGGKWTDTQYF.

The chain joins TRBV12-5 to TRBJ2-6; D is uncertain. Trimming took off 7 bases at V and 0 bases at J, with 4 bases between the two ends. The CDR3 totals 13 residues. In germline, CDR1 is LGHNT, CDR2 FRNRAP. The DNA for the CDR3 is TGTGCTAGTGAGGCCTCTGGGGCCAACGTCCTGACTTTC. This codes for CASEASGANVLTF.

V gene TRBV5-1 combines with J gene TRBJ2-7; 9 bases agree with TRBD1. J lost 6 bases, V lost 0 bases, and 7 bases had no gene match. The CDR3 covers 15 residues. Germline CDR1 reads SGHRS; CDR2 reads YFSETQ. The chain's CDR3 is CASSLASDRGTEQYF. The DNA for the CDR3 is TGCGCCAGCAGCTTGGCCTCAGACAGGGGGACCGAGCAGTACTTC. Looking up the rest from reference TRBV5-1 and TRBJ2-7 gives the full variable domain: KAGVTQTPRYLIKTRGQQVTLSCSPISGHRSVSWYQQTPGQGLQFLFEYFSETQRNKGNFPGRFSGRQFSNSRSEMNVSTLELGDSALYLCASSLASDRGTEQYFGPGTRLTVT.

The CDR3 reads CATNPRGQGNTEAFF. CDR3 in DNA: TGTGCCACCAACCCCCGGGGGCAAGGGAACACTGAAGCTTTCTTT. The V call is TRBV6-5, the J call TRBJ1-1; the D gene is possibly TRBD1 (6 bases). Per germline, CDR1 MNHEY and CDR2 SVGAGI. V was shortened by 10 bases and J by 1 base, with 19 bases between the two germline ends. The CDR3 runs 15 residues.

This rearrangement joins TRBV10-1 to TRBJ2-1; 13 bases match TRBD2. The germline V gene encodes CDR1 WNHNN and CDR2 SYGVQD (reference sequence). V lost 6 bases, J lost 8 bases, and 19 bases stayed unmatched. The CDR3 covers 19 residues. The CDR3 is CASSPGLAGATKSWDEQFF. DNA for the CDR3: TGCGCCAGCAGCCCTGGACTAGCGGGGGCCACGAAGAGTTGGGATGAGCAGTTCTTC.

The chain is built from TRBV29-1 and TRBJ1-4; D is possibly TRBD1 (5 bases). The germline V gene encodes CDR1 SQVTM and CDR2 ANQGSEA. CDR3 length equals 11 residues. Written as DNA, the CDR3 is TGCGTAAGCAGGGATCATGAAAAACTGTTTTTT. Translated: CVSRDHEKLFF.

The gene calls are TRBV6-5 and TRBJ2-7, with D perhaps TRBD2 (6 bases). Trimming shortened V by 6 bases and J by 6 bases, and 15 bases separated the two germline ends. The CDR3 is made up of 13 amino acids. Germline-derived CDR1 and CDR2 are MNHEY and SVGAGI. CDR3 bases: TGTGCCAGCAGGGGGACGGGAGAAGGCGAGCAGTACTTC. Amino acids: CASRGTGEGEQYF.

The J gene is TRBJ2-1, the V gene TRBV27; D may be TRBD1 (6 bases). This CDR3 spans 14 amino acids. Deletions cut 10 bases from V and 4 bases from J, with 17 bases between. Germline V gene lookup returns CDR1 MNHEY and CDR2 SMNVEV (reference sequence). The CDR3 bases are TGTGCCACCGTTAAATCGACAGGATACAATGAGCAGTTCTTC. Protein product: CATVKSTGYNEQFF.

The chain uses TRBV6-6 and TRBJ1-2; D remains ambiguous. The CDR3 loop spans 15 amino acids. V lost 6 bases to trimming and J lost 0 bases, with 14 bases between them. Germline V gene sequence: CDR1 MNHNY, CDR2 SVGAGI (reference sequence). CDR3 nucleotide sequence: TGTGCCAGCAGCCAAAAACAGCCAACTAACTATGGCTACACCTTC. It specifies CASSQKQPTNYGYTF.

The gene calls are TRBV19 and TRBJ1-1; the D gene is possibly TRBD1 (5 bases). The germline CDR1 and CDR2 sequences are LNHDA and SQIVND (reference sequence). The CDR3 is 12 residues long. The ends were cut back, 5 bases at V and 4 bases at J, with 8 bases in the middle. The CDR3 reads CASSFQGTEAFF. CDR3 sequence (DNA): TGTGCCAGTAGTTTTCAGGGCACTGAAGCTTTCTTT. The full variable domain, its missing parts supplied by reference TRBV19 and TRBJ1-1, is DGGITQSPKYLFRKEGQNVTLSCEQNLNHDAMYWYRQDPGQGLRLIYYSQIVNDFQKGDIAEGYSVSREKKESFPLTVTSAQKNPTAFYLCASSFQGTEAFFGQGTRLTVV.